Each of the 29 T cell receptor beta chains below was sequenced from the same sample in a study of cytomegalovirus exposure and HLA in healthy donors. PCR amplification relied on 60 Vbeta primers (plus 13 Jbeta primers). Repertoires were generated with immunoSEQ multiplex PCR, while TCRdb's copy carries only in-frame clones and drops some. The data hold roughly 220,000 clones, with more than 65% observed a single time. The sequenced material came from PBMCs. All receptors derive from a man between 50 and 59 years old in good health and CMV-seronegative.

On this clone: Germline is not matched at one junction end, which may reflect a read error. Distinct nucleotide sequences in the sample also encode this CDR3. The chain employs TRBV11-2 and TRBJ2-7, with 7 bases lining up with TRBD1. The CDR3 is 14 residues long. The germline V gene has CDR1 SGHAT and CDR2 FQNNGV. CDR3 amino acids: CASSLTGSTYEQYF. As DNA, the CDR3 is TGTGCCAGCAGCTTGACAGGGTCAACCTATGAGCAGTACTTC.

The gene calls are TRBV27 and TRBJ1-1, with a weak D call TRBD1 (6 bases). The V gene's germline CDR1 is MNHEY and CDR2 SMNVEV (reference sequence). V gave up 5 bases and J gave up 1 base, with 14 bases separating them. This CDR3 contains 15 residues. CDR3 DNA sequence: TGTGCCAGCAGTCCTCTCACAGGGAGGAACACTGAAGCTTTCTTT. Its translation: CASSPLTGRNTEAFF.

The genes are TRBV19 and TRBJ1-1; TRBD1 agrees at 7 bases. Germline loops: CDR1 LNHDA, CDR2 SQIVND (reference sequence). J lost 5 bases, V lost 7 bases, and 7 bases had no gene match. The CDR3 is 13 amino acids. Here the CDR3 DNA reads TGTGCCAGTACCGACAGGGCGAGGACTGAAGCTTTCTTT. Translated: CASTDRARTEAFF.

This clone was seen only a few times. The rearrangement links TRBV6-5 to TRBJ2-7; the match to TRBD2 covers 9 bases. The V gene's germline CDR1 is MNHEY and CDR2 SVGAGI. CDR3 size: 16 residues. With 0 bases clipped from V and 4 bases from J, the junction kept 7 bases outside the gene matches. For the CDR3, the DNA is TGTGCCAGCAGTTACTCGTGGCTAGCGGGACGGTACGAGCAGTACTTC. Its protein is CASSYSWLAGRYEQYF.

The rearrangement links TRBV6-4 to TRBJ1-4; no firm D call. This CDR3 has 11 amino acids. With 11 bases removed from V and 6 bases from J, the gap between germline ends came to 10 bases. Germline V gives CDR1 MRHNA, CDR2 SNTAGT. The CDR3 DNA is TGTGCCCAGAGGAGGGATGAAAAACTGTTTTTT. This gives the protein CAQRRDEKLFF.

This clone was seen only once. CDR3 DNA sequence: TGTGCCAGCAGTGGACAGGGATTTGAGGAAGCTTTCTTT. Its translation is CASSGQGFEEAFF. The chain is built from TRBV2 and TRBJ1-1; 7 bases fit TRBD1. The germline V gene has CDR1 SNHLY and CDR2 FYNNEI. The junction had 7 bases not matched to a gene; V was cut back by 4 bases and J by 8 bases. The CDR3 length is 13 residues.

The chain recombines TRBV27 with TRBJ2-3; 8 nucleotides agree with TRBD2. The junction had 18 bases not matched to a gene; V was cut back by 4 bases and J by 0 bases. Germline CDR1 and CDR2: MNHEY and SMNVEV (reference sequence). This CDR3 contains 20 residues. CDR3 sequence reads: CASSSRTTPPLADSTDTQYF. CDR3 DNA: TGTGCCAGCAGTTCTCGAACCACCCCTCCACTAGCGGATAGCACAGATACGCAGTATTTT.

The table lists this clone with a few counts. This chain uses TRBV28 with TRBJ2-3; TRBD1 is a possible D gene (6 bases). V lost 4 bases and J 9 bases, leaving 8 bases between the germline ends. The germline V gene has CDR1 MDHEN and CDR2 SYDVKM. This CDR3 has 11 residues. The DNA for the CDR3 is TGTGCCAGCAGTTCAGGGGCGACGCAGTATTTT. Its protein is CASSSGATQYF.

Notes on this clone: Other DNA sequences in this specimen translate into the identical CDR3. This rearrangement joins TRBV27 to TRBJ2-2; 8 nucleotides align to TRBD1. Looked up from germline, CDR1 is MNHEY and CDR2 is SMNVEV (reference sequence). There are 15 residues in the CDR3. V shed 4 bases and J 1 base; nucleotides not matched to a gene: 2. CDR3 DNA: TGTGCCAGCAGTTCGGGACAGGTGAACACCGGGGAGCTGTTTTTT. It is translated as CASSSGQVNTGELFF.

This clone was seen only a few times. This sequence joins TRBV28 and TRBJ2-7; 8 nucleotides match TRBD1. Trimming cost V 5 bases and J 2 bases; bases outside gene matches: 23. The CDR3 totals 20 residues. Germline V gene sequence: CDR1 MDHEN, CDR2 SYDVKM. In DNA form, the CDR3 reads TGTGCCAGCAGTATGGGACAGGTATCGGTTAGCCTAATACGTACCTACGAGCAGTACTTC. Its translation: CASSMGQVSVSLIRTYEQYF.

This chain links TRBV5-4 with TRBJ2-5; the match to TRBD1 covers 11 bases. Trimming at V came to 3 bases and at J to 5 bases, leaving 6 bases not matched to a gene. Germline V gene data show CDR1 as SGHNT and CDR2 as YYREEE (reference sequence). The CDR3 is 15 amino acids. DNA of the CDR3: TGTGCCAGCAGCTACCCCGGGACAGGGGGGGAGACCCAGTACTTC. Translating gives CASSYPGTGGETQYF.

This chain links TRBV6-1 with TRBJ2-7, with 9 bases matching TRBD1. V shed 5 bases and J 5 bases; nucleotides not matched to a gene: 7. This CDR3 region has 14 residues. Germline loops: CDR1 MNHNS, CDR2 SASEGT. The CDR3 bases are TGTGCCAGCAGTCCCGGGACAGGGACTAACGAGCAGTACTTC. Its protein product is CASSPGTGTNEQYF.

The rearrangement links TRBV5-1 to TRBJ2-2, with TRBD2 matching 12 bases. CDR1 is SGHRS, CDR2 YFSETQ, per germline. This CDR3 comprises 18 residues. V shed 6 bases and J 0 bases; nucleotides not matched to a gene: 9. The CDR3 reads CASNPLGTSGSNTGELFF. CDR3 coding DNA: TGCGCCAGCAACCCTCTTGGGACTAGCGGGTCGAACACCGGGGAGCTGTTTTTT.

The chain combines TRBV27 with TRBJ2-1; 10 bases match TRBD1. V lost 7 bases to trimming and J lost 8 bases; unmatched junction nucleotides: 8. Germline CDR1 and CDR2: MNHEY and SMNVEV (reference sequence). The CDR3 is made up of 14 amino acids. As DNA, the CDR3 is TGTGCCAGCACCGACAGGGGGCGTCTGGATGAGCAGTTCTTC. The encoded protein is CASTDRGRLDEQFF.

This clone was seen more than once but under ten times. CDR3 sequence reads: CASSIRDNEKLFF. The CDR3 DNA follows: TGTGCCAGTAGTATACGGGATAATGAAAAACTGTTTTTT. J is TRBJ1-4 and V is TRBV19; D unresolved. Trimming took off 2 bases at V and 4 bases at J, with 5 bases between the two ends. Looked up from germline, CDR1 is LNHDA and CDR2 is SQIVND (reference sequence). The CDR3 loop spans 13 amino acids.

This chain uses TRBV30 with TRBJ2-5, with D perhaps matching TRBD2 (5 bases). The V and J ends lost 7 bases and 5 bases respectively, with 14 bases between them. Germline V lookup: CDR1 GTSNPN, CDR2 SVGIG (reference sequence). The CDR3 runs 12 residues. The CDR3 DNA is TGTGCCTCTGGCTATCGAGGGGAGACCCAGTACTTC. It codes for CASGYRGETQYF.

The chain carries TRBV7-9 and TRBJ2-7; 8 bases fit TRBD2. The CDR3 is 14 amino acids. The trim removed 3 bases at V and 7 bases at J, leaving 8 bases unmatched. The germline V gene encodes CDR1 SEHNR and CDR2 FQNEAQ (reference sequence). In nucleotides, the CDR3 is TGTGCCAGCAGCTTGCGGGAGGCCATACTGGAGCAGTACTTC. This translates into CASSLREAILEQYF.

V is TRBV5-1 and J is TRBJ1-4; D is unresolved. The CDR3 has 15 amino acids. V lost 4 bases and J 2 bases, leaving 12 bases between the germline ends. Germline V gene lookup returns CDR1 SGHRS and CDR2 YFSETQ. Written as DNA, the CDR3 is TGCGCCAGCAGCCCTAACCGAGGGACTAATGAAAAACTGTTTTTT. It encodes CASSPNRGTNEKLFF.

This chain links TRBV7-9 with TRBJ2-7; 10 bases are a match to TRBD2. The CDR3 sequence is 13 residues long. Per germline, CDR1 SEHNR and CDR2 FQNEAQ (reference sequence). After removal of 7 bases from V and 4 bases from J, the junction contained 4 bases not matched to a gene. This chain's CDR3 is CASTLAGAYEQYF. CDR3 nucleotides: TGTGCCAGCACCCTAGCGGGAGCGTACGAGCAGTACTTC.

The genes are TRBV27 and TRBJ2-7, with 9 bases lining up with TRBD1. V trimming: 0 bases; J trimming: 1 base; junction bases outside the gene matches: 7. Germline CDR1 reads MNHEY; CDR2 reads SMNVEV (reference sequence). This CDR3 has 17 amino acids. CDR3 nucleotides: TGTGCCAGCAGTTTATCGTCGGGGACAGGGAAGTCCTACGAGCAGTACTTC. This translates into CASSLSSGTGKSYEQYF.

The J gene is TRBJ2-3, the V gene TRBV5-4, with 11 bases fitting TRBD2. V dropped 4 bases and J dropped 5; count of bases not matched to a gene: 3. From germline, CDR1 is SGHNT and CDR2 YYREEE (reference sequence). CDR3 size: 14 residues. Here the CDR3 reads CASSTSGSGDTQYF. The DNA of the CDR3 is TGTGCCAGCAGCACTAGCGGGAGTGGAGATACGCAGTATTTT.

This chain connects TRBV11-2 to TRBJ1-5; 9 nucleotides line up with TRBD1. The CDR3 length is 16 residues. Unmatched junction bases numbered 12, after V lost 2 bases and J lost 10 bases. The germline V gene has CDR1 SGHAT and CDR2 FQNNGV. In DNA, the CDR3 is TGTGCCAGCAGCTTATCCCACGGACAGGGGACATTCCCCCAGCATTTT. Its protein is CASSLSHGQGTFPQHF.

This clone showed up just a few times. The chain joins TRBV19 to TRBJ1-1; 7 positions match TRBD1. V gave up 9 bases and J gave up 0 bases; unmatched junction bases: 10. This CDR3 comprises 15 residues. Germline V CDR1 and CDR2: LNHDA, SQIVND (reference sequence). CDR3 DNA sequence: TGTGCCAGCTCTAAGACAGGGCAGGTGAACACTGAAGCTTTCTTT. Translated: CASSKTGQVNTEAFF.

V gene TRBV18 combines with J gene TRBJ1-2, with D possibly being TRBD1 (6 bases). The CDR3 contains 13 residues. Per germline, CDR1 KGHSH and CDR2 LQKENI. V was cut by 3 bases and J by 7 bases, with 12 bases left in between. CDR3 protein: CASSPSDSRGYTF. CDR3 nucleotide sequence: TGTGCCAGCTCACCCTCGGACAGCCGTGGCTACACCTTC.

This clone was seen only once. The rearrangement joins TRBV10-3 to TRBJ2-3; no definite D call. The CDR3 sequence is 13 residues long. V was cut by 4 bases and J by 4 bases, with 9 bases left in between. The germline V gene has CDR1 ENHRY and CDR2 SYGVKD. CDR3 loop: CAISGRQADTQYF. Written as DNA, the CDR3 is TGTGCCATCAGTGGAAGACAAGCAGATACGCAGTATTTT.

The sample holds a few counts of this clone. The chain has TRBV18 and TRBJ2-7, with D possibly matching TRBD2 (6 bases). V was pared by 4 bases and J by 1 base, with 11 bases between. Germline V gene data show CDR1 as KGHSH and CDR2 as LQKENI. This CDR3 has 14 residues. This CDR3 reads CASSQIGGSYEQYF. Written as DNA, the CDR3 is TGTGCCAGCTCACAGATTGGGGGGTCCTACGAGCAGTACTTC.

The rearrangement joins TRBV27 to TRBJ2-7; 14 bases agree with TRBD2. CDR1 and CDR2 (germline): MNHEY, SMNVEV (reference sequence). The trim removed 4 bases at V and 3 bases at J, leaving 8 bases unmatched. This CDR3 has 17 residues. CDR3 sequence (DNA): TGTGCCAGCAGTTCGACTAGCGGGAGGGTTTATCGCTACGAGCAGTACTTC. Amino acids: CASSSTSGRVYRYEQYF.

V and J are TRBV27 and TRBJ2-1, with 8 bases fitting TRBD2. Germline CDR1 MNHEY, CDR2 SMNVEV (reference sequence). The V gene end was trimmed by 3 bases and the J gene end by 15 bases; junction bases not matched to a gene: 16. The CDR3 has 15 amino acids. This CDR3 reads CASSFRWTSPSRRFF. CDR3 sequence (DNA): TGTGCCAGCAGTTTTAGGTGGACTAGCCCGAGTCGGAGGTTCTTC.

The chain carries TRBV27 and TRBJ2-7, with D possibly matching TRBD2 (5 bases). This CDR3 spans 13 amino acids. From germline, CDR1 is MNHEY and CDR2 SMNVEV (reference sequence). Deletions cut 6 bases from V and 5 bases from J, with 14 bases between. The CDR3 loop is CASRGVEVHEQYF. CDR3 nucleotides: TGTGCCAGCAGGGGTGTGGAGGTACACGAGCAGTACTTC.